The 6 T cell receptor beta chains reported below all come from one sample, sequenced in a study of cytomegalovirus exposure and HLA in healthy donors. This PCR relied on a set of 60 Vbeta primers and 13 Jbeta primers. Generated by immunoSEQ multiplex PCR, the TCRdb table keeps only in-frame clones and is missing some. The data show some 150,000 clones, just under 80% seen once. The specimen was PBMCs. These receptors were obtained from a woman between 45 and 60 years old in good health and CMV-seronegative.

The chain uses TRBV7-9 and TRBJ2-1; D is possibly TRBD2 (5 bases). The CDR3 totals 17 residues. V dropped 5 bases and J dropped 9 bases, with 26 bases sitting between them. Germline V CDR1 and CDR2: SEHNR, FQNEAQ (reference sequence). CDR3 protein: CASSHPLSGRGRGEQFF. In nucleotides, the CDR3 is TGTGCCAGCAGCCACCCGCTATCGGGGAGAGGACGGGGTGAGCAGTTCTTC. Filled out from reference TRBV7-9 and TRBJ2-1, the complete variable domain reads DTGVSQNPRHKITKRGQNVTFRCDPISEHNRLYWYRQTLGQGPEFLTYFQNEAQLEKSRLLSDRFSAERPKGSFSTLEIQRTEQGDSAMYLCASSHPLSGRGRGEQFFGPGTRLTVL.

This CDR3 reads CASSARTSATYEQYF. The CDR3 DNA reads TGTGCCAGCAGCGCCCGGACTAGCGCAACCTACGAGCAGTACTTC. This chain links TRBV9 with TRBJ2-7, with TRBD2 matching over 9 bases. V trimming: 3 bases; J trimming: 2 bases; junction bases outside the gene matches: 6. From germline, CDR1 is SGDLS and CDR2 YYNGEE. CDR3 length: 15 amino acids.

The gene calls are TRBV9 and TRBJ2-5; TRBD1 matches at 7 bases. The CDR3 is 15 amino acids. Germline assignment: CDR1 SGDLS and CDR2 YYNGEE. Unmatched junction bases numbered 5, after V lost 0 bases and J lost 3 bases. The CDR3 reads CASSVGQGTEETQYF. The CDR3 DNA reads TGTGCCAGCAGCGTAGGACAGGGTACTGAAGAGACCCAGTACTTC.

The chain's CDR3 is CASSLGPGGYYGYTF. The CDR3 bases are TGTGCCAGCAGCTTAGGGCCAGGGGGTTACTATGGCTACACCTTC. J is TRBJ1-2 and V is TRBV7-2, with 7 bases fitting TRBD1. The CDR3 is 15 amino acids. The V segment lost 1 base and the J segment 3 bases; nucleotides outside the gene matches: 5. Looked up from germline, CDR1 is SGHTA and CDR2 is FQGNSA.

This clone was detected once. This rearrangement joins TRBV6-5 to TRBJ2-7; D may be TRBD2 (6 bases). The germline V gene encodes CDR1 MNHEY and CDR2 SVGAGI. The CDR3 has 14 residues. Trimming removed 6 bases from V and 2 bases from J, with 14 bases in between. The CDR3 DNA follows: TGTGCCAGCAGGCAAGCGGGCAAGCCCTACGAGCAGTACTTC. It codes for CASRQAGKPYEQYF.

The genes are TRBV9 and TRBJ2-3, with D possibly being TRBD2 (5 bases). This CDR3 comprises 16 residues. V shed 0 bases and J shed 5 bases, with 16 bases lying between them. The germline gives CDR1 SGDLS, CDR2 YYNGEE. CDR3 region: CASSVARLAVRDTQYF. The CDR3 DNA sequence: TGTGCCAGCAGCGTAGCTCGCCTAGCAGTCAGAGATACGCAGTATTTT.